This T cell receptor (beta chain) appears in the sequencing data of a study of regulatory T cells in long-lasting Graves disease (dated by TCRdb to about 2021). At the level of the whole study: Antithyroid drugs had been taken for less than 3 months by newly diagnosed Graves' disease patients. The study was registered as a clinical trial and conducted in China. Persistent Graves' disease patients were compared with newly diagnosed Graves' disease patients by peripheral blood TCR sequencing and RNA sequencing. TCR sequencing covered around 13 persistent and 20 newly diagnosed Graves' disease patients, about 35 samples in total. Overall study outcomes, separate from this receptor: Persistent disease showed preferential use of TRBV28, TRBJ1-2 and TRBJ2-5, whereas newly diagnosed disease favored TRBV20-1 and TRBJ2-1. The authors acknowledged the small sample size as a limitation that may reduce accuracy. Sequencing and analysis were restricted to the TCR beta chain. Persistent Graves' disease patients showed lower TCR Shannon entropy and fewer highly expanded clones than newly diagnosed patients, suggesting clonal expansion. Because the primary lesion, thyroid tissue, could not be accessed, the study looked at peripheral blood alone. Patients with persistent disease shared more public clonotypes (under 3,000) than newly diagnosed patients did (966).

This clonotype has just a few counts. Its antigen has not been determined. Nothing much larger sits one base from this clone, and base qualities are not available. The protocol used for the library was multiplex PCR. Sequencing relied on an Illumina HiSeq 4000. To build TCR beta libraries, CDR3 regions were amplified by Arm-PCR using iRepertoire HTBI primers. PCR products were gel purified before sequencing. The original pipeline was this. Gene usage analysis of CDR3 amino acid clonotypes used the 50 to 70 TRBV and about 14 TRBJ segments found across samples. COPE and FqMerger were used to merge filtered high-quality paired reads into contigs. BLAST was used to align contigs to IMGT TRBV, TRBD and TRBJ reference genes, with CDR3 defined following IMGT. Any clonotype with a frequency above 0.1% was classified as a highly expanded clone. Shannon entropy was used to measure repertoire diversity, and the Gini coefficient was used to measure V-J evenness. A clonotype found in more than one individual was treated as public. TCRdb's own reprocessing of the public reads used fastp at Q25 and MiXCR and kept productive beta chains. A single entry per CDR3 protein holds the most common genes and DNA from its merged rows. TCRdb, rather than the study authors, made the V and J calls. This sample gives hundreds of thousands of distinct CDR3 sequences in total; roughly 16% of them show up just once. Of the sample, 15% to 20% is held by the ten largest clones.

Sample time point, as interpreted from the label and publication: newly diagnosed GD, antithyroid drugs for less than 3 months. RNA was extracted from PBMCs in TRIzol for both TCR sequencing and RNA sequencing. The diagnosis of Graves' disease followed American Thyroid Association guidelines. Patients for the study were recruited at an endocrinology department in Xi'an, China. From each patient, around 8.3 milliliters of peripheral blood was collected into an EDTA anticoagulant tube. Ficoll Paque Plus density gradient separation was used to isolate PBMCs, and no additional T cell sorting was done. An Agilent 2100 Bioanalyzer and agarose gel were used to check RNA quality, while a NanoDrop 2000 measured RNA concentration. The trim is 6 bases for V and 5 bases for J, with a gap of 8 bases between the germline ends. Looking up the germline V gene yields CDR1 MDHEN and CDR2 SYDVKM. From the cysteine up to the phenylalanine, the CDR3 has a length of 13 residues. Just the 39-base CDR3 DNA is kept, in frame starting at base 1.

This sample also belongs to another study, concerning T cells in Graves' hyperthyroidism and ophthalmopathy. The second study's authors report: Stable Graves' hyperthyroidism was defined as the absence of progression to ophthalmopathy over 18 months of follow-up. Hyperthyroidism patients were aged 18 to 65 years and newly diagnosed, with disease duration of less than 2 months. Patients with uncontrolled infections, other autoimmune diseases, pregnancy or lactation were excluded. Diagnoses were established on the basis of clinical symptoms, serum thyroxine and TRAb, thyroid ultrasound, and orbital computed tomography. The TCR CDR3 was subjected to a first round of RT-PCR using the HTBI primer set and the Qiagen OneStep RT-PCR kit. Blood samples also contained most of the expanded thyroid clonotypes (frequency above 0.001), which suggests that blood repertoires may reflect thyroid immune responses. A 13 V-J signature model separated ophthalmopathy from stable hyperthyroidism, with roughly 88% sensitivity and roughly 82% specificity in cross-validation and 80%/75% in testing. In validation, progression to ophthalmopathy was predicted by the model with around 70% sensitivity and nearly 75% specificity, a median of 6.5 months before onset. A discovery cohort of 95 to 100 patients, approximately 44 with Graves' ophthalmopathy and under 60 with stable Graves' hyperthyroidism, was used to find distinguishing TCR V-J signatures. Prospective prediction of ophthalmopathy was tested in an independent validation cohort of fewer than 20 hyperthyroidism patients and 15 to 17 patients who later progressed to ophthalmopathy. The approximately 90 discovery patients were randomly split 7:3 into training and test sets. In addition, the study compared T-cell repertoires in thyroid tissue and in blood from about 6 Graves' hyperthyroidism patients. After blood sampling, hyperthyroidism patients were treated with methimazole at a starting dose of 30 mg daily, and ophthalmopathy patients were treated with high-dose intravenous methylprednisolone. Libraries were constructed in a second round of multiplex PCR, after which size selection and purification were performed. The libraries were sequenced on an Illumina HiSeq2000 using paired-end 100 bp reads. SOAPnuke was used to process the raw data, removing reads that contained adapters or uncalled bases, had a mean Phred below 15, or lacked an exact match to the constant primer or identifier. COPE v1.2.5 was used to merge high-quality paired reads, and clonotypes were defined as unique nucleotide sequences. Clonotypes were aligned to IMGT TRBV, TRBD and TRBJ reference segments using MiTCR v1.1. The analysis included only V-J combinations with a frequency above 0.0001, which together covered 98% to 99.2% of the repertoires. A TCS score was defined as the ratio between F50 (clonal expansion) and ExV (chaos), using BLOSUM62-based TCRdist between CDR3 peptides within each V-J. Welch's t-statistics and random forest reduced around 510 V-J features to 10 to 15, which were used in a naive Bayes classifier (R e1071). Sample size was not statistically predetermined, and blinding of investigators to group allocation was not performed. According to the paper, TCR Vbeta CDR3 sequencing was carried out on about 140 peripheral blood samples, which came from approximately 43 ophthalmopathy, about 75 hyperthyroidism and roughly 17 progressor patients.

This chain joins TRBV28 to TRBJ1-6, with no reliable assignment of the D segment. The source is a woman aged 30 to 39 with Graves disease. Donor details come from another sample of the same person, matched by shared clones. The sequenced sample was peripheral blood mononuclear cells (PBMCs), obtained at new diagnosis, from a patient treated with antithyroid drugs. The CDR3 region: CASRTVDNSPLHF. The DNA sequence reads TGTGCCAGCAGGACCGTGGATAATTCACCCCTCCACTTT.